This TCR beta chain was identified in a study of shared clonotypes between healthy human individuals. About the research overall: CD4 naive and CD4 memory each took three plates per donor, while CD8 naive took two and CD8 memory one. Whole-study results and caveats: An anticipated effect of sequencing depth on clonotype sharing among donors was recognized. Sorted-subset sequencing was shown by rarefaction to be incomplete despite large depth.

CD4+ cells yielded CD45RA+ naive and CD45RA-negative memory subsets. On this clone itself: Its specificity is unknown.

TCRdb's copy holds only in-frame clones and misses some; the assay was immunoSEQ multiplex PCR. The table has more than 400,000 clones, 96% seen once; the top ten hold approximately 0.062%. This receptor was identified in a young woman in good health. The material sequenced was naive CD4+ T cells sorted from blood. As to subset: CD45RA+ positively selected.

The DNA for the CDR3 is TGTGCCAGCAGCCCCCTGGGCAGGGGGGATCAGCCCCAGCATTTT. This codes for CASSPLGRGDQPQHF. The V gene is TRBV28, the J gene TRBJ1-5; 7 bases match TRBD1. The germline V gene encodes CDR1 MDHEN and CDR2 SYDVKM. The CDR3 is 15 amino acids. Trimming removed 6 bases from V and 5 bases from J; junction bases left unmatched: 10.